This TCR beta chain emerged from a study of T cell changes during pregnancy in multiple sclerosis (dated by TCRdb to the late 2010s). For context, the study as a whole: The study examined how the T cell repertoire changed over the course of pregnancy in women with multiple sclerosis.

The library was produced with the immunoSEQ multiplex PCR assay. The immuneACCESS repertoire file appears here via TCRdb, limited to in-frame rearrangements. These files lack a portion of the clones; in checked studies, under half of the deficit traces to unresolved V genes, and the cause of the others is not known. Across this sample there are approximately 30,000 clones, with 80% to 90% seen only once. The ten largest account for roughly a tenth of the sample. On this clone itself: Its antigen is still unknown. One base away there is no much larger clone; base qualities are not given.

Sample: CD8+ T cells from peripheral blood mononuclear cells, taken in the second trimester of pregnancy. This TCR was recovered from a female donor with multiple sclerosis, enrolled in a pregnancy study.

In nucleotide form, the sequence is TGTGCCAGCAGTGATTGGGACTCATCCTACAATGAGCAGTTCTTC. It codes for CASSDWDSSYNEQFF. This chain is built from TRBV2 and TRBJ2-1; TRBD2 is a possible D gene, resting on 6 matching bases. Its CDR3 holds 15 amino acids, cysteine through phenylalanine. Only the CDR3 DNA is retained, 45 bases long and in frame from the first base. Deletion took 3 bases off V and 1 base off J, with a span of 10 bases between the germline ends. CDR1 is given as SNHLY and CDR2 as FYNNEI, both from the germline V gene. Reference TRBV2 and TRBJ2-1 proteins supply the regions before and after the CDR3; the full variable domain is: EPEVTQTPSHQVTQMGQEVILRCVPISNHLYFYWYRQILGQKVEFLVSFYNNEISEKSEIFDDQFSVERPDGSNFTLKIRSTKLEDSAMYFCASSDWDSSYNEQFFGPGTRLTVL.